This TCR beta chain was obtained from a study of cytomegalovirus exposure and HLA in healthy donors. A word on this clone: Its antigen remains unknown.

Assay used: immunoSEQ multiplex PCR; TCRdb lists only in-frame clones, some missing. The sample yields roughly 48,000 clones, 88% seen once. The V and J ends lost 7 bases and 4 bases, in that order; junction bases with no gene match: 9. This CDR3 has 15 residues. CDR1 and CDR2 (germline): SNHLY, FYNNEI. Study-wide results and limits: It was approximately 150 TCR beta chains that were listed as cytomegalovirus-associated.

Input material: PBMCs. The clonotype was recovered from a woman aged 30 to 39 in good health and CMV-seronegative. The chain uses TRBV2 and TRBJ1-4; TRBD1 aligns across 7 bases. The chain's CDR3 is CASTYMGQLNEKLFF. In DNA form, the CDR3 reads TGTGCCAGCACTTACATGGGACAGCTTAATGAAAAACTGTTTTTT.